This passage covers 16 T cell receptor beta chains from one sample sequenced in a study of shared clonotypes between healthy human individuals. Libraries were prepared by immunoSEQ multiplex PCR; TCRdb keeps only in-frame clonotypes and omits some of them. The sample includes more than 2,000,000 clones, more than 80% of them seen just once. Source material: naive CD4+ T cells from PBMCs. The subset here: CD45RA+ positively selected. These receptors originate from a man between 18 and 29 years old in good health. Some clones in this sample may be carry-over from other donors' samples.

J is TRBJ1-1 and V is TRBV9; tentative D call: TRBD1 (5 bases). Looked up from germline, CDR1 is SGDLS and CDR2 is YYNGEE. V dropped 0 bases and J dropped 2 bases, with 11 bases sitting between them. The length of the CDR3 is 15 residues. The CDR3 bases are TGTGCCAGCAGCGTAGTTGACAGCCCTAACACTGAAGCTTTCTTT. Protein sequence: CASSVVDSPNTEAFF. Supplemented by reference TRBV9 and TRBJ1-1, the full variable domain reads DSGVTQTPKHLITATGQRVTLRCSPRSGDLSVYWYQQSLDQGLQFLIQYYNGEERAKGNILERFSAQQFPDLHSELNLSSLELGDSALYFCASSVVDSPNTEAFFGQGTRLTVV.

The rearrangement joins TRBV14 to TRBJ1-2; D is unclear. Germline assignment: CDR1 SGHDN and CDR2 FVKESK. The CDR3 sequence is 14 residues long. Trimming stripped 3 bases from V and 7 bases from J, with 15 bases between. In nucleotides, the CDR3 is TGTGCCAGCAGCCACACGACCATACCCGGTGGCTACACCTTC. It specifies CASSHTTIPGGYTF.

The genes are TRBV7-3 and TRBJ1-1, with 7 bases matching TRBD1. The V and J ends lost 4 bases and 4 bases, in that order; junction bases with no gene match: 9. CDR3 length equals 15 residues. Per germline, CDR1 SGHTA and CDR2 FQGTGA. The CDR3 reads CASSSRTGSTTEAFF. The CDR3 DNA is TGTGCCAGCAGCTCCCGGACAGGCTCGACCACTGAAGCTTTCTTT.

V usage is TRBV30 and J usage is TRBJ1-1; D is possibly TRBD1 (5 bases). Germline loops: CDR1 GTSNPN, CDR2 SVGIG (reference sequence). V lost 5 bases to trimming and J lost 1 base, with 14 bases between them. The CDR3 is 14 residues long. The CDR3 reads CAWASGLTNTEAFF. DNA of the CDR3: TGTGCCTGGGCCTCGGGACTGACGAACACTGAAGCTTTCTTT. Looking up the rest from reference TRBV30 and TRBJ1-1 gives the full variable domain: SQTIHQWPATLVQPVGSPLSLECTVEGTSNPNLYWYRQAAGRGLQLLFYSVGIGQISSEVPQNLSASRPQDRQFILSSKKLLLSDSGFYLCAWASGLTNTEAFFGQGTRLTVV.

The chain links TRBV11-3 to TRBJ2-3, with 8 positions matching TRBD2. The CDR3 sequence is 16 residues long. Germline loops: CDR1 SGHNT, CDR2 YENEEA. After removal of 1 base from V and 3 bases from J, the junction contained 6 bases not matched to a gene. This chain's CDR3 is CASSLGRREATDTQYF. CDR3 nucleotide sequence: TGTGCCAGCAGCTTAGGTAGGCGGGAGGCAACAGATACGCAGTATTTT.

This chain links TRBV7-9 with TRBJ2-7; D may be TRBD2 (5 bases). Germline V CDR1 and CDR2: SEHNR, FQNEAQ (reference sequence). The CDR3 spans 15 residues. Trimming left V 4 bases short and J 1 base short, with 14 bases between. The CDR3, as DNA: TGTGCCAGCAGCTCCCCCCGGACTGTATCCTACGAGCAGTACTTC. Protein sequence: CASSSPRTVSYEQYF.

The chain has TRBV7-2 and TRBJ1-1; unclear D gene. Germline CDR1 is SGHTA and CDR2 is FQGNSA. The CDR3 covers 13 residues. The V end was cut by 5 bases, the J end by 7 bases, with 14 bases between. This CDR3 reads CASSLRHTLEAFF. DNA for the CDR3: TGTGCCAGCAGCCTGCGGCACACCCTTGAAGCTTTCTTT.

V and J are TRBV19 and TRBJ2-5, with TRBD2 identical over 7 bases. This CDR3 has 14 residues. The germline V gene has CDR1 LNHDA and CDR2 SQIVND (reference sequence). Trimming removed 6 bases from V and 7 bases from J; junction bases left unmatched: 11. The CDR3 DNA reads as TGTGCCAGTAGGGGCCGACTAGCCCAGGGGACCCAGTACTTC. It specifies CASRGRLAQGTQYF.

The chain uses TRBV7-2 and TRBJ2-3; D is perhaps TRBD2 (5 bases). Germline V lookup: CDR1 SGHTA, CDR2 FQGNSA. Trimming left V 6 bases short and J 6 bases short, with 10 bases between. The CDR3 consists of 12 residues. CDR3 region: CASRSRGDTQYF. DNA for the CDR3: TGTGCCAGCAGATCTCGGGGTGATACGCAGTATTTT. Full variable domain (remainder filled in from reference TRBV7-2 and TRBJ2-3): GAGVSQSPSNKVTEKGKDVELRCDPISGHTALYWYRQSLGQGLEFLIYFQGNSAPDKSGLPSDRFSAERTGGSVSTLTIQRTQQEDSAVYLCASRSRGDTQYFGPGTRLTVL.

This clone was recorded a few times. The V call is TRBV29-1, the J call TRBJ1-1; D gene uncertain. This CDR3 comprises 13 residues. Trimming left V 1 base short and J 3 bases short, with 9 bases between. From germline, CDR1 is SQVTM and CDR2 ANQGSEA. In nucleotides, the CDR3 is TGCAGCGTTGAAGCCCTTCAGGACACTGAAGCTTTCTTT. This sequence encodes CSVEALQDTEAFF.

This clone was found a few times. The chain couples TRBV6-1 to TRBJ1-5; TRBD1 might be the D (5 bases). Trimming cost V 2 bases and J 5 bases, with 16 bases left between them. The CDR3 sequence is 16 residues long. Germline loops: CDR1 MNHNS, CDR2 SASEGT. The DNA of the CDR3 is TGTGCCAGCAGTGAAAATCGGGCAGGGTGGGATCAGCCCCAGCATTTT. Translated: CASSENRAGWDQPQHF.

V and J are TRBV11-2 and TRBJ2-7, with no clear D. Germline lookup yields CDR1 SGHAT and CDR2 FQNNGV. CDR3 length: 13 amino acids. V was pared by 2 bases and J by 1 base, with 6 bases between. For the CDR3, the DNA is TGTGCCAGCAGCTTATCGCTTTCCTACGAGCAGTACTTC. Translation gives CASSLSLSYEQYF. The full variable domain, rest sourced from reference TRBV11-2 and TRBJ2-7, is EAGVAQSPRYKIIEKRQSVAFWCNPISGHATLYWYQQILGQGPKLLIQFQNNGVVDDSQLPKDRFSAERLKGVDSTLKIQPAKLEDSAVYLCASSLSLSYEQYFGPGTRLTVT.

This chain's CDR3 is CASSSATSDYF. The CDR3, as DNA: TGTGCCAGCAGCTCGGCGACTAGTGATTACTTC. The chain links TRBV28 to TRBJ2-5; D perhaps matches TRBD2 (6 bases). The CDR3 is 11 amino acids. The ends were cut back, 6 bases at V and 14 bases at J, with 16 bases in the middle. Germline CDR1 MDHEN, CDR2 SYDVKM.

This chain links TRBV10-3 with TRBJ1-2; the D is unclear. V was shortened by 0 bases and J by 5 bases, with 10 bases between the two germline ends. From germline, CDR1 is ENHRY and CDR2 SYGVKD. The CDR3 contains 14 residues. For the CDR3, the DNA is TGTGCCATCAGTGAGTCTTCAGGACCATATGGCTACACCTTC. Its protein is CAISESSGPYGYTF.

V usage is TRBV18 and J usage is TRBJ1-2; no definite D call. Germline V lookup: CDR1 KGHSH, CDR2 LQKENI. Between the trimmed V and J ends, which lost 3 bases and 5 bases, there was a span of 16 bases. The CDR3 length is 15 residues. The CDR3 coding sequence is TGTGCCAGCTCACCCAACCCCCCCGGGAATTATGGCTACACCTTC. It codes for CASSPNPPGNYGYTF.

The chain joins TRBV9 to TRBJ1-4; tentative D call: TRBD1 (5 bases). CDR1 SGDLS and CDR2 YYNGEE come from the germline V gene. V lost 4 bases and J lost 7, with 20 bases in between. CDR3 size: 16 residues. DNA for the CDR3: TGTGCCAGCAGCACCCGAGGGGAGACGAGAAGTGAAAAACTGTTTTTT. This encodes CASSTRGETRSEKLFF.